Detailed here is one T cell receptor beta chain. These data belong to a study of blood T cell repertoires in COVID-19. Overall study context: Sites in the United States, Italy and Spain provided acute and convalescent COVID-19 samples.

Original handling: Amplification of reference gene primers was used by the study to estimate nucleated cell counts. The method was immunoSEQ multiplex PCR; TCRdb's version includes in-frame clones alone and lacks a portion of them. D and trimming come from the DNA, and the V and J calls and clone size come from that table. The sample consists of tens of thousands of clones, around four fifths of them appearing once. With V trimmed by 7 bases and J by 5 bases, 7 bases remained unmatched. In germline, CDR1 is ENHRY, CDR2 SYGVKD. This CDR3 region has 14 residues. Sequencing was carried out using peripheral blood. The source is a man in his 70s with acute or convalescent COVID-19. The chain combines TRBV10-3 with TRBJ2-1; 8 bases match TRBD1. CDR3 DNA sequence: TGTGCCATCAAGCCCGCGACAGGGGACAATGAGCAGTTCTTC. As protein: CAIKPATGDNEQFF.